These 13 T cell receptor beta chains share one sample of origin, sequenced in a study of shared T cell receptors in the human thymus. Generated by immunoSEQ multiplex PCR, the TCRdb table keeps only in-frame clones and is missing some. Here the sample spans some 660,000 clones, over 75% being singletons. These data also formed part of another study, on human thymus T cells.

Sequencing used thymocytes. The receptors derive from a boy under two years old with a congenital heart defect.

The CDR3 DNA reads TGCGCCAGCAGCCCCTACTTTGGGGCCGCAACTAATGAAAAACTGTTTTTT. Its protein is CASSPYFGAATNEKLFF. This chain joins TRBV4-1 and TRBJ1-4, with D possibly being TRBD1 (5 bases). The germline V gene has CDR1 MGHRA and CDR2 YSYEKL. V lost 4 bases and J 0 bases, leaving 15 bases between the germline ends. The CDR3 contains 17 residues.

This rearrangement joins TRBV29-1 to TRBJ1-1, with TRBD1 matching over 7 bases. The J segment lost 4 bases and the V segment lost 6 bases, leaving 11 bases of the junction unmatched. This CDR3 comprises 14 residues. From germline, CDR1 is SQVTM and CDR2 ANQGSEA. The CDR3 sequence: CSVVPPGGGTEAFF. CDR3 DNA: TGCAGCGTCGTCCCCCCAGGGGGAGGCACTGAAGCTTTCTTT.

V usage is TRBV28 and J usage is TRBJ1-2, with 7 positions matching TRBD1. CDR3 length equals 14 residues. The ends lost 1 base at V and 9 bases at J; junction bases unmatched: 8. Germline CDR1 MDHEN, CDR2 SYDVKM. In DNA, the CDR3 is TGTGCCAGCAGTTTATTGGGGACAGATGAGAGCTACACCTTC. It specifies CASSLLGTDESYTF.

The J gene is TRBJ2-1, the V gene TRBV19, with 10 bases identical to TRBD2. J lost 6 bases, V lost 6 bases, and 11 bases had no gene match. CDR1 and CDR2 from the germline V gene are LNHDA and SQIVND (reference sequence). There are 16 residues in the CDR3. The DNA of the CDR3 is TGTGCCAGTAGCCCCTCCCTAGCGGGAGTGGGCAATGAGCAGTTCTTC. Amino acid sequence: CASSPSLAGVGNEQFF.

This rearrangement joins TRBV6-5 to TRBJ2-1; 8 nucleotides line up with TRBD1. This CDR3 is 15 amino acids long. With V trimmed by 5 bases and J by 5 bases, 8 bases remained unmatched. From germline, CDR1 is MNHEY and CDR2 SVGAGI. The CDR3 loop is CASSRPTGVNNEQFF. In DNA, the CDR3 is TGTGCCAGCAGTCGCCCGACAGGGGTCAACAATGAGCAGTTCTTC.

This chain connects TRBV28 to TRBJ1-1, with D possibly matching TRBD1 (5 bases). V lost 1 base, J lost 5 bases, and 11 bases lay in between. From germline, CDR1 is MDHEN and CDR2 SYDVKM. The CDR3 spans 14 residues. The CDR3: CASSLLAGYTEAFF. As DNA, the CDR3 is TGTGCCAGCAGTTTATTGGCAGGGTATACTGAAGCTTTCTTT.

This clone was seen once. The chain recombines TRBV7-9 with TRBJ1-2, with D hard to call. The CDR3 is 17 residues long. With 2 bases removed from V and 1 base from J, the gap between germline ends came to 17 bases. Germline CDR1 SEHNR, CDR2 FQNEAQ (reference sequence). The CDR3 sequence: CASSLSRGGGDNYGYTF. The CDR3 DNA reads TGTGCCAGCAGCTTATCTAGAGGAGGTGGAGATAACTATGGCTACACCTTC.

The chain carries TRBV4-3 and TRBJ1-1, with unresolved D. The CDR3 consists of 17 residues. Germline assignment: CDR1 LGHNA and CDR2 YSLEER. V was clipped by 3 bases and J by 0 bases, with 17 bases between them. Here the CDR3 reads CASSQFVTGQMNTEAFF. The CDR3 DNA is TGCGCCAGCAGCCAGTTTGTAACGGGTCAGATGAACACTGAAGCTTTCTTT.

The CDR3: CASSLPGDRGLYGYTF. In DNA, the CDR3 is TGCGCCAGCAGCTTGCCCGGGGACAGGGGACTCTATGGCTACACCTTC. The J gene is TRBJ1-2, the V gene TRBV5-1, with 10 bases lining up with TRBD1. The CDR3 is 16 residues long. V trimming: 1 base; J trimming: 4 bases; junction bases outside the gene matches: 7. Germline V gives CDR1 SGHRS, CDR2 YFSETQ. Full variable domain (missing parts from reference TRBV5-1 and TRBJ1-2): KAGVTQTPRYLIKTRGQQVTLSCSPISGHRSVSWYQQTPGQGLQFLFEYFSETQRNKGNFPGRFSGRQFSNSRSEMNVSTLELGDSALYLCASSLPGDRGLYGYTFGSGTRLTVV.

A single count supports this clone. The chain employs TRBV28 and TRBJ1-1, with unresolved D. The V gene lost 3 bases and the J gene lost 1 base, with 18 bases spanning the gap. CDR3 length equals 17 residues. CDR1 and CDR2 from the germline V gene are MDHEN and SYDVKM. This chain's CDR3 is CASSFAGGSSQNTEAFF. For the CDR3, the DNA is TGTGCCAGCAGTTTTGCCGGCGGTTCAAGCCAGAACACTGAAGCTTTCTTT.

The chain joins TRBV9 to TRBJ2-7; possible D gene TRBD1, 5 bases. This CDR3 region has 14 residues. CDR1 and CDR2 (germline): SGDLS, YYNGEE. V was shortened by 0 bases and J by 0 bases, with 7 bases between the two germline ends. The CDR3 spells CASSVEGFSYEQYF. The DNA for the CDR3 is TGTGCCAGCAGCGTAGAGGGGTTCTCCTACGAGCAGTACTTC.

The chain carries TRBV29-1 and TRBJ2-3; the match to TRBD1 covers 7 bases. The length of the CDR3 is 15 residues. V lost 6 bases, J lost 2 bases, and 11 bases stayed unmatched. Germline V gene sequence: CDR1 SQVTM, CDR2 ANQGSEA. The CDR3 DNA reads TGCAGCGTCAACAAGCCCCAGGGGGACACAGATACGCAGTATTTT. It yields the protein CSVNKPQGDTDTQYF.

In its sample, this clone was seen a few times. This rearrangement joins TRBV7-9 to TRBJ2-7, with 7 bases fitting TRBD1. The ends lost 2 bases at V and 6 bases at J; junction bases unmatched: 4. From germline, CDR1 is SEHNR and CDR2 FQNEAQ (reference sequence). The CDR3 is 13 amino acids. The CDR3, as DNA: TGTGCCAGCAGCTTATGCCGGGACAGCGAGCAGTACTTC. Translating gives CASSLCRDSEQYF.